This entry is about one T cell receptor beta chain. This sample was taken from a study of immune evolution from preneoplasia to lung adenocarcinoma. Between the trimmed V and J ends, which lost 3 bases and 3 bases, there was a span of 15 bases. The CDR3 length is 15 residues. CDR1 is MNHEY and CDR2 is SVGAGI in the germline V gene. Here immunoSEQ multiplex PCR was the method, and the copy in TCRdb shows in-frame clones only, minus some. There are roughly 40,000 clones in the sample; less than 85% occur only once, and approximately 4.8% lies in the top ten. The chain links TRBV6-5 to TRBJ2-7; weak D call: TRBD2 (6 bases). The origin of this receptor is a person in their sixties or seventies with lung adenocarcinoma. The sequencing input was FFPE invasive lung adenocarcinoma tissue. CDR3 bases: TGTGCCAGCAGTTATAGCGGTAGCGAAGGCTACGAGCAGTACTTC. The encoded protein is CASSYSGSEGYEQYF.